This entry lists 23 T cell receptor beta chains sequenced from one sample in a study of graft-versus-host responses after intestinal transplantation. Sequencing used immunoSEQ multiplex PCR; TCRdb keeps in-frame clones, though not all of them. The data show approximately 75,000 clones, with over 85% seen just once and around 0.57% held by the top ten. The antigens of these receptors remain unknown. This specimen was unstimulated CD8+ T cells sorted from spleen or lymph node cells, taken before intestinal transplant. The receptor set was obtained from a human donor who received an intestinal transplant.

The J gene is TRBJ1-6, the V gene TRBV10-1; D unresolved. CDR1 and CDR2 from the germline V gene are WNHNN and SYGVQD (reference sequence). V lost 3 bases, J lost 3 bases, and 6 bases lay in between. The length of the CDR3 is 14 residues. The CDR3 bases are TGCGCCAGCAGTGAAGGAGACTATAATTCACCCCTCCACTTT. Translating it yields CASSEGDYNSPLHF.

This chain connects TRBV16 to TRBJ2-7; D remains unclear. V was shortened by 4 bases and J by 3 bases, with 7 bases between the two germline ends. This CDR3 has 12 amino acids. Germline CDR1 KGHSY, CDR2 FQNENV. CDR3 nucleotides: TGTGCCAGCAGCCCGATAAACTACGAGCAGTACTTC. The encoded protein is CASSPINYEQYF.

CDR3 region: CASSDREAPLVAQFF. The CDR3 DNA reads TGCGCCAGCAGTGATCGGGAGGCCCCCCTCGTAGCCCAGTTCTTC. The chain joins TRBV10-2 to TRBJ2-1; 7 bases map to TRBD2. V was clipped by 3 bases and J by 13 bases; unmatched bases: 15. The germline V gene encodes CDR1 WSHSY and CDR2 SAAADI. This CDR3 contains 15 residues.

V is TRBV12-5 and J is TRBJ2-1; D unclear. Trimming took 0 bases from V and 10 from J, leaving 10 bases between them. This CDR3 region has 13 residues. Germline V gene sequence: CDR1 LGHNT, CDR2 FRNRAP. Here the CDR3 reads CASGLVLATEQFF. The CDR3 DNA reads TGTGCTAGTGGTTTGGTACTGGCGACCGAGCAGTTCTTC.

The CDR3 protein is CASSKTGDETQYF. As DNA, the CDR3 is TGTGCCAGTAGTAAGACAGGAGACGAGACCCAGTACTTC. The chain combines TRBV19 with TRBJ2-5; tentatively, D is TRBD1 (6 bases). Looked up from germline, CDR1 is LNHDA and CDR2 is SQIVND (reference sequence). The CDR3 runs 13 residues. Trimming took off 4 bases at V and 5 bases at J, with 11 bases between the two ends.

This sequence joins TRBV7-9 and TRBJ2-7, with D perhaps matching TRBD1 (5 bases). Trimming stripped 4 bases from V and 0 bases from J, with 13 bases between. The CDR3 is 15 amino acids. Germline loops: CDR1 SEHNR, CDR2 FQNEAQ (reference sequence). This CDR3 is CASSYPRQPSYEQYF. CDR3 nucleotides: TGTGCCAGCAGCTACCCTAGACAGCCCTCCTACGAGCAGTACTTC.

This clone was recorded only once. As DNA, the CDR3 is TGTGCCAGCAGCTTACGTATAGACTACTACGAGCAGTACTTC. Its protein is CASSLRIDYYEQYF. The chain carries TRBV7-2 and TRBJ2-7; TRBD2 is a possible D gene (5 bases). V lost 2 bases to trimming and J lost 3 bases, with 11 bases between them. The CDR3 covers 14 residues. Germline CDR1 is SGHTA and CDR2 is FQGNSA.

The chain links TRBV5-1 to TRBJ1-2; D gene uncertain. From germline, CDR1 is SGHRS and CDR2 YFSETQ. The V and J ends lost 0 bases and 5 bases respectively, with 11 bases between them. This CDR3 spans 14 amino acids. In DNA, the CDR3 is TGCGCCAGCAGCTTGGCTGGCAGTTTATATGGCTACACCTTC. This codes for CASSLAGSLYGYTF. The full variable domain, rest sourced from reference TRBV5-1 and TRBJ1-2, is KAGVTQTPRYLIKTRGQQVTLSCSPISGHRSVSWYQQTPGQGLQFLFEYFSETQRNKGNFPGRFSGRQFSNSRSEMNVSTLELGDSALYLCASSLAGSLYGYTFGSGTRLTVV.

This chain links TRBV6-5 with TRBJ1-4; D perhaps matches TRBD1 (6 bases). This CDR3 is built from 15 residues. Trimming removed 5 bases at V and 5 bases at J, with 15 bases between. CDR1 and CDR2 (germline): MNHEY, SVGAGI. The CDR3 bases are TGTGCCAGCAGTCCCAGTCAGGGGCGGAATGAAAAACTGTTTTTT. It is translated as CASSPSQGRNEKLFF.

The chain recombines TRBV7-2 with TRBJ2-7; tentative D call: TRBD2 (5 bases). Germline loops: CDR1 SGHTA, CDR2 FQGNSA. Deletions cut 2 bases from V and 2 bases from J, with 16 bases between. This CDR3 spans 16 amino acids. The DNA of the CDR3 is TGTGCCAGCAGCTTACCGGACGGGATTCACACCTACGAGCAGTACTTC. Translation: CASSLPDGIHTYEQYF. Together with reference TRBV7-2 and TRBJ2-7, the CDR3 gives the full variable domain: GAGVSQSPSNKVTEKGKDVELRCDPISGHTALYWYRQSLGQGLEFLIYFQGNSAPDKSGLPSDRFSAERTGGSVSTLTIQRTQQEDSAVYLCASSLPDGIHTYEQYFGPGTRLTVT.

A single count supports this clone. The chain links TRBV7-2 to TRBJ2-7; D uncertain. Trimming stripped 4 bases from V and 7 bases from J, with 8 bases between. Per germline, CDR1 SGHTA and CDR2 FQGNSA. This CDR3 is 11 amino acids long. The CDR3 here is CASSWSKEQYF. The DNA of the CDR3 is TGTGCCAGCAGCTGGAGTAAGGAGCAGTACTTC.

The rearrangement links TRBV29-1 to TRBJ2-7, with 10 bases matching TRBD2. Germline V gene lookup returns CDR1 SQVTM and CDR2 ANQGSEA. Trimming at V came to 4 bases and at J to 5 bases, leaving 11 bases not matched to a gene. There are 15 residues in the CDR3. CDR3 residues: CSVVLFLAGDDEQYF. CDR3 bases: TGCAGCGTTGTTCTGTTCCTAGCGGGAGATGACGAGCAGTACTTC.

The V gene is TRBV6-5, the J gene TRBJ2-3; tentatively, D is TRBD2 (5 bases). This CDR3 has 14 residues. Trimming removed 10 bases at V and 7 bases at J, with 21 bases between. Germline lookup yields CDR1 MNHEY and CDR2 SVGAGI. In nucleotides, the CDR3 is TGTGCCACCCGGCGGCAGAGGGTCCTGAATACGCAGTATTTT. It specifies CATRRQRVLNTQYF.

DNA of the CDR3: TGCACCAGTAGATCTCCCGGTTTGCGCACAAAGCGGGCCAACGTCCTGACTTTC. It yields the protein CTSRSPGLRTKRANVLTF. The V call is TRBV1, the J call TRBJ2-6. TRBV1 represents a pseudogene. The length of the CDR3 is 18 residues.

This clone was detected a few times. V and J are TRBV2 and TRBJ2-1, with D perhaps TRBD1 (5 bases). Germline loops: CDR1 SNHLY, CDR2 FYNNEI. The CDR3 consists of 12 residues. The V end lost 9 bases, the J end lost 6 bases, and 12 bases lay between the germline ends. CDR3 protein: CASVIQGNEQFF. The CDR3 DNA follows: TGTGCCAGTGTAATCCAGGGCAATGAGCAGTTCTTC.

This chain uses TRBV28 with TRBJ1-1; 8 nucleotides line up with TRBD1. The germline V gene has CDR1 MDHEN and CDR2 SYDVKM. The length of the CDR3 is 13 residues. V trimming: 7 bases; J trimming: 3 bases; junction bases outside the gene matches: 4. The CDR3 region is CASIQGDDTEAFF. The CDR3 nucleotides are TGTGCCAGCATACAGGGGGATGACACTGAAGCTTTCTTT.

The chain couples TRBV6-4 to TRBJ2-3, with unresolved D. The V and J ends lost 10 bases and 0 bases respectively, with 14 bases between them. In germline, CDR1 is MRHNA, CDR2 SNTAGT. This CDR3 is 14 amino acids long. The CDR3 here is CATRPLKSTDTQYF. CDR3 coding DNA: TGTGCCACAAGGCCCCTTAAAAGCACAGATACGCAGTATTTT.

This clone was observed once. V gene TRBV27 combines with J gene TRBJ2-7, with D perhaps being TRBD1 or TRBD2 (5 bases each). The V gene lost 6 bases and the J gene lost 12 bases, with 30 bases spanning the gap. CDR3 length: 16 residues. Germline CDR1 is MNHEY and CDR2 is SMNVEV (reference sequence). The CDR3 DNA reads TGTGCCAGCAGCCTTGACGTCGGGAATCTAAGGGGAATTTTGTACTTC. Translation: CASSLDVGNLRGILYF.

The rearrangement joins TRBV19 to TRBJ2-3; D is possibly TRBD2 (6 bases). This CDR3 contains 14 residues. Germline CDR1 is LNHDA and CDR2 is SQIVND (reference sequence). V gave up 5 bases and J gave up 7 bases, with 16 bases separating them. The CDR3: CASSDGDSRHTQYF. Written as DNA, the CDR3 is TGTGCCAGTAGTGATGGGGACTCGCGCCATACGCAGTATTTT.

The chain uses TRBV5-6 and TRBJ2-1; TRBD2 matches 8 bases. This CDR3 comprises 15 residues. The germline CDR1 and CDR2 sequences are SGHDT and YYEEEE. V dropped 2 bases and J dropped 5; count of bases not matched to a gene: 6. The CDR3 loop is CASSLQPGLDNEQFF. DNA of the CDR3: TGTGCCAGCAGCTTACAGCCGGGACTAGACAATGAGCAGTTCTTC.

V is TRBV19 and J is TRBJ2-7; the D call may be TRBD1 or TRBD2 (5 bases each). This CDR3 has 16 residues. Looked up from germline, CDR1 is LNHDA and CDR2 is SQIVND (reference sequence). Deletions cut 3 bases from V and 3 bases from J, with 18 bases between. The CDR3 loop is CASSIPGTRKIYEQYF. The CDR3 DNA reads as TGTGCCAGTAGTATCCCCGGGACCAGAAAGATCTACGAGCAGTACTTC.

This sequence joins TRBV4-1 and TRBJ1-3, with 7 bases identical to TRBD1. Germline CDR1 MGHRA, CDR2 YSYEKL. V shed 3 bases, J shed 1 base, and the junction held 9 bases outside the gene matches. The CDR3 consists of 17 residues. CDR3 DNA sequence: TGCGCCAGCAGCCATCCCAACAGGGGTGAGTCTGGAAACACCATATATTTT. Encoded protein: CASSHPNRGESGNTIYF.

On this clone: The junction shows a germline mismatch at one end, possibly a read error. CDR3 nucleotides: TGTGCCAGCAGCTACTACGAGCAGTACTTC. This translates into CASSYYEQYF. The V and J genes are TRBV6-5 and TRBJ2-7, with unresolved D. Germline CDR1 reads MNHEY; CDR2 reads SVGAGI. The CDR3 totals 10 residues.